This TCR beta chain was retrieved from a study of T cell responses to AZD1222 COVID-19 vaccine. Findings and limits, study-wide: Clonal diversity may have been underestimated in mostly white British donors. The study found vaccine-associated CD4 TCRs spanning spike, dominant at 160-218 and 743-854.

A remark on this clone: What it recognizes is unknown.

Measured with immunoSEQ multiplex PCR; TCRdb has only the in-frame clones, and not every one. This table has approximately 120,000 clones, around 92% appearing once. Germline lookup yields CDR1 MDHEN and CDR2 SYDVKM. The CDR3 consists of 18 residues. V lost 6 bases to trimming and J lost 5 bases; unmatched junction nucleotides: 18. This TCR derives from an adult in good health. The sequences come from peripheral blood, collected on day 0 of AZD1222 vaccination. The genes are TRBV28 and TRBJ1-1; TRBD1 aligns across 10 bases. The CDR3 region has the DNA TGTGCCAGCAGCACTAGGTTCCGGGACAGGGGTTTGCGGACTGAAGCTTTCTTT. This sequence encodes CASSTRFRDRGLRTEAFF.